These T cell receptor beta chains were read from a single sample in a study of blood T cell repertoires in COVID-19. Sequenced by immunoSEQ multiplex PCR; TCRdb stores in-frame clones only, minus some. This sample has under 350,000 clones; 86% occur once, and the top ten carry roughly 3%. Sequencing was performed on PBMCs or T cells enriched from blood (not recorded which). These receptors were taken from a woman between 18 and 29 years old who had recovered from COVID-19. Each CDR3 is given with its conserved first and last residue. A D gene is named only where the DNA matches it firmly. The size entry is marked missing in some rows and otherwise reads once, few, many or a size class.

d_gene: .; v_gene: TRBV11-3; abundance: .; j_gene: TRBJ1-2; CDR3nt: TGTGCCAGCAGCGCCGGGACAACTAACTATGGCTACACCTTC; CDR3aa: CASSAGTTNYGYTF
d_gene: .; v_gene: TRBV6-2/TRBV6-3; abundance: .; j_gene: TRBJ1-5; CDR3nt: TGTGCCAGCAGCTCTCCCCTCAATCAGCCCCAGCATTTT; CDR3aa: CASSSPLNQPQHF
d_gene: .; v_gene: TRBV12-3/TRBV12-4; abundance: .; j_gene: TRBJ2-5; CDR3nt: TGTGCCAGCAGTGTCGGGGGCCAAGAGACCCAGTACTTC; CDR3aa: CASSVGGQETQYF
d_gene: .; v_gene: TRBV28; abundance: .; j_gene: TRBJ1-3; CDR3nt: TGTGCCAGCAGTATCTTCCCGGGGTACGGAAACACCATATATTTT; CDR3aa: CASSIFPGYGNTIYF
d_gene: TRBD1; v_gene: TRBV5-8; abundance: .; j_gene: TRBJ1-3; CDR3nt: TGTGCCAGCAGCTTGGGGCCGGGACAGAATGGAAACACCATATATTTT; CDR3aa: CASSLGPGQNGNTIYF
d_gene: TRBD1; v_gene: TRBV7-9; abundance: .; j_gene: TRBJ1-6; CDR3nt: TGTGCCAGCAGCTTAGGGGCAGGGGGTTCACCCCTCCACTTT; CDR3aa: CASSLGAGGSPLHF
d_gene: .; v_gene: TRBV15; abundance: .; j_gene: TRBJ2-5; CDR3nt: TGTGCCACCAGCAGAGTCGGGGAGACCCAGTACTTC; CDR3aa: CATSRVGETQYF
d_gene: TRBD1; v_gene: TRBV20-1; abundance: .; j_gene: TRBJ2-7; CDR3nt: TGCAGTGCTAGTCCCCCCCTAGGGGGCAGGTACGAGCAGTACTTC; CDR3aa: CSASPPLGGRYEQYF
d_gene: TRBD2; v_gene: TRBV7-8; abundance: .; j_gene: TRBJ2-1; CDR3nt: TGTGCCAGCAGCTCCCCTAGCGGGGACTACAATGAGCAGTTCTTC; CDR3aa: CASSSPSGDYNEQFF
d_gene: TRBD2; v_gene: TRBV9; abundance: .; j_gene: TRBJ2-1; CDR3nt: TGTGCCAGCAGCCCTCGGGAGGGCTCCTACAATGAGCAGTTCTTC; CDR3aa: CASSPREGSYNEQFF
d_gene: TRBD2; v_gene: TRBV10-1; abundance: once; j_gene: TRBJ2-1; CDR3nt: TGCGCCAGCAGTGACCCAGAGAGTAGCGGGAGATACAATGAGCAGTTCTTC; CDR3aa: CASSDPESSGRYNEQFF
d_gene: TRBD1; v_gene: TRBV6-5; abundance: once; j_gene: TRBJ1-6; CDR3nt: TGTGCCAGGATAATGACAGGGGTCTATAATTCACCCCTCCACTTT; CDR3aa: CARIMTGVYNSPLHF
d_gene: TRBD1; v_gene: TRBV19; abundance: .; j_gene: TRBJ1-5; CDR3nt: TGTGCCAGTAGTACCGGGCAGGGGGACAGGGGACATCAGCCCCAGCATTTT; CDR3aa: CASSTGQGDRGHQPQHF
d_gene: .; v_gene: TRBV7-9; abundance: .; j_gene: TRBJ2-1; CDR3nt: TGTGCCAGCAGCTTAGACAGGTACAATGAGCAGTTCTTC; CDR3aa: CASSLDRYNEQFF
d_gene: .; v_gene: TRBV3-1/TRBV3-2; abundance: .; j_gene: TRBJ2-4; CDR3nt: TGTGCCAGCAGCCAAGAGGAGGGCCCGGACATTCAGTACTTC; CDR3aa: CASSQEEGPDIQYF
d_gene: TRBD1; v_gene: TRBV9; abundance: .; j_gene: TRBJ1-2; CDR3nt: TGTGCCAGCAGCGTAAGATTCAGGGGGCCGCGGTCAGGCTACACCTTC; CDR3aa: CASSVRFRGPRSGYTF
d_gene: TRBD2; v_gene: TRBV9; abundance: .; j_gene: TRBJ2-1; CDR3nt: TGTGCCAGCAGCGTAGGGGGAGGGTCCTACAATGAGCAGTTCTTC; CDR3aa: CASSVGGGSYNEQFF
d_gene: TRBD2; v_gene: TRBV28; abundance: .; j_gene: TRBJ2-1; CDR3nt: TGTGCCAGCAGTCCGGGACTAGCGGGAGGCCCCGCTGAGCAGTTCTTC; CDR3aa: CASSPGLAGGPAEQFF
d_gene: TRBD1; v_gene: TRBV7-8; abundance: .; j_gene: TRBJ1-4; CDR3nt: TGTGCCAGCAGCAACCGAATTACAGGGGAAGAGGATGAAAAACTGTTTTTT; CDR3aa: CASSNRITGEEDEKLFF
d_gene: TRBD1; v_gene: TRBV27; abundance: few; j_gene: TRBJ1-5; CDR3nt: TGTGCCAGCAGTTTGGGACAGGGCCCGAATAGCAATCAGCCCCAGCATTTT; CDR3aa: CASSLGQGPNSNQPQHF
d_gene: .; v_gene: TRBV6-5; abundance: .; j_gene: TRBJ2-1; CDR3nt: TGTGCCAGCAGCCCCGGGAGCTCCTACAATGAGCAGTTCTTC; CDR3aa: CASSPGSSYNEQFF
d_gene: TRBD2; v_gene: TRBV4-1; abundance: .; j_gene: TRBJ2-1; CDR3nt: TGCGCCAGCAGCCAAGGACCTGGGACTAGCGGGAGGAGACGCTCCTACAATGAGCAGTTCTTC; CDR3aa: CASSQGPGTSGRRRSYNEQFF
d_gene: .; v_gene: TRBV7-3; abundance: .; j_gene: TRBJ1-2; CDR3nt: TGTGCCAGCAGCTCGGACAGATTATATGGCTACACCTTC; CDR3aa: CASSSDRLYGYTF
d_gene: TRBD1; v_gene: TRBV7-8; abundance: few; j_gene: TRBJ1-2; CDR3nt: TGTGCCAGCAGCTCACAGGGGAACTATGGCTACACCTTC; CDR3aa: CASSSQGNYGYTF
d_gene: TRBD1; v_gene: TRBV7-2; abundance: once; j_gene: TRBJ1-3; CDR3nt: TGTGCCAGCAGCCAAACCGCAGGGGGGTCTGGAAACACCATATATTTT; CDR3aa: CASSQTAGGSGNTIYF
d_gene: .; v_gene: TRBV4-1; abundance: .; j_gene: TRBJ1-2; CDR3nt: TGCGCCAGCAGCGTACTGACAGGCTATGGCTACACCTTC; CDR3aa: CASSVLTGYGYTF
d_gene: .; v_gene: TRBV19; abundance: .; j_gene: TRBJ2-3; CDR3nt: TGTGCCAGTAGTATGGGGCCAGCGCCCAGGGTTGAAGATACGCAGTATTTT; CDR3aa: CASSMGPAPRVEDTQYF
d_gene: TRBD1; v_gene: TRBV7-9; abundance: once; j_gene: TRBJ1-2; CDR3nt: TGTGCCAGCAGCCAAATTACAGGGGAAAGTGGCTACACCTTC; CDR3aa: CASSQITGESGYTF
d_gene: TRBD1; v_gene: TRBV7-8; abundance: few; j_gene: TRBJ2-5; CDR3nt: TGTGCCAGCAGCTTAGAGGCAGGGGACAGGGGACAAGAGACCCAGTACTTC; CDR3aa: CASSLEAGDRGQETQYF
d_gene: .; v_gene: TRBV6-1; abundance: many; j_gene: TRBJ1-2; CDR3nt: TGTGCCAGCAGTGAAAACCCAGGGCCAAACTATGGCTACACCTTC; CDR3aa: CASSENPGPNYGYTF
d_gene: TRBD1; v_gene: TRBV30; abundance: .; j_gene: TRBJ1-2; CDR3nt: TGTGCCTGGAGTCCCGGACAGGGGTACTATGGCTACACCTTC; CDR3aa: CAWSPGQGYYGYTF
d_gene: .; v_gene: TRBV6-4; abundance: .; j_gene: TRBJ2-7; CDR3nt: TGTGCCAGCAGAACCAGAACCAACCGGGACAACGCCTACGAGCAGTACTTC; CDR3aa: CASRTRTNRDNAYEQYF
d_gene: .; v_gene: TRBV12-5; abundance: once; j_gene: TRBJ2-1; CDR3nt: TGTGCTAGTGGTCCTGACGCAGGGGCCGGTTACACTGAGCAGTTCTTC; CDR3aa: CASGPDAGAGYTEQFF
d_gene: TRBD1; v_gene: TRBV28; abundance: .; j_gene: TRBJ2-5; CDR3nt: TGTGCCAGCAGTCGACAGGGCCCAGAGACCCAGTACTTC; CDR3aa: CASSRQGPETQYF
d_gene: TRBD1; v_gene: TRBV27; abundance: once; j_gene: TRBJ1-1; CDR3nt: TGTGCCAGCAGGATCCTCCTCTACAGGGGGCGGGTGTGCACTGAAGCTTTCTTT; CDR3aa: CASRILLYRGRVCTEAFF
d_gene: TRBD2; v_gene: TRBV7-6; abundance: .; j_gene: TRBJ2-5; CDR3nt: TGTGCCAGCAGCAAAAGACCGGGACTAGCGGGAGTAGAATCAGAGACCCAGTACTTC; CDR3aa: CASSKRPGLAGVESETQYF
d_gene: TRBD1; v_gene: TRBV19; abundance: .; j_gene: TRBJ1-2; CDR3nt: TGTGCCAGTAGTAGGGACACAGGGGGTGGCTACACCTTC; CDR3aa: CASSRDTGGGYTF
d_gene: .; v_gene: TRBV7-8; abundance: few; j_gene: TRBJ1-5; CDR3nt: TGTGCCAGCAGCTTAGGAGGGTTGGTTAGCAATCAGCCCCAGCATTTT; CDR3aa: CASSLGGLVSNQPQHF
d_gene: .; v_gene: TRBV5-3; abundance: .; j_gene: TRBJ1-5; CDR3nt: TGTGCCAGAAGCTTGATCAGGCTTGACGAGCCCCAGCATTTT; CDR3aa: CARSLIRLDEPQHF
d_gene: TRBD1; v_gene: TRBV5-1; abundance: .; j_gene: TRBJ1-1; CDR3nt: TGCGCCAGCAAAAAAACCCCGGGACAGGGAACTGAAGCTTTCTTT; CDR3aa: CASKKTPGQGTEAFF
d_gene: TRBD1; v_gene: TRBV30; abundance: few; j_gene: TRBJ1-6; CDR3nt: TGTGCCTGGAGCCGGGACAGTAATTCACCCCTCCACTTT; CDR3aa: CAWSRDSNSPLHF